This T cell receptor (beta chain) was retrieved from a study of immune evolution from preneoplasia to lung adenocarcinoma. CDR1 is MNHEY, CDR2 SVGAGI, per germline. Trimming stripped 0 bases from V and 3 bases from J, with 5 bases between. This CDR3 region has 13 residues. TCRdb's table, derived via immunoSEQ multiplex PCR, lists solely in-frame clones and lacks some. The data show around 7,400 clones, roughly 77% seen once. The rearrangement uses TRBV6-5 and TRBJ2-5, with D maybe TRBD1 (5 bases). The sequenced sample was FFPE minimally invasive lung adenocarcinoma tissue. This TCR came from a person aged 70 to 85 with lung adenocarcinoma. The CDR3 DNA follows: TGTGCCAGCAGTTACTCCAGGGAAGAGACCCAGTACTTC. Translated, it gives CASSYSREETQYF.